This TCR beta chain stems from a study of beta chain features in type 1 diabetes. The overall study: Age, gender and cell yields were alike across patients and healthy donors.

Per germline, CDR1 SEHNR and CDR2 FQNEAQ (reference sequence). The CDR3 sequence is 13 residues long. J was trimmed by 4 bases and V by 11 bases; bases with no gene match: 7. The isolated RNA, all of it, was reverse transcribed, so expressed TCRB transcripts were what got sequenced. TCRdb's copy holds only in-frame clones and misses some; the assay was immunoSEQ multiplex PCR. The sample comprises some 240,000 clones, roughly 17% of which are singletons, and 0.065% to 0.095% rests with the top ten. As regards this clone: What it binds is unknown.

General study results and limits: Relative to healthy donors, patients appeared to have naive, central memory and Treg TCRB repertoires that were more similar. Within each of all four CD4+ subsets, Type 1 diabetes patients had TCRB CDR3s that were moderately but significantly shorter.

This clonotype was obtained from a man aged 30 to 39 with type 1 diabetes. The material sequenced was naive CD4+ T cells from blood. The rearrangement joins TRBV7-9 to TRBJ2-3, with 9 nucleotides matching TRBD2. For the CDR3, the DNA is TGTGCCGCCATGCGGGAGGGCGCAGATACGCAGTATTTT. As protein: CAAMREGADTQYF. Full variable domain (missing parts from reference TRBV7-9 and TRBJ2-3): DTGVSQNPRHKITKRGQNVTFRCDPISEHNRLYWYRQTLGQGPEFLTYFQNEAQLEKSRLLSDRFSAERPKGSFSTLEIQRTEQGDSAMYLCAAMREGADTQYFGPGTRLTVL.